This record looks at one T cell receptor beta chain sequence and its context. Its specificity is unknown. These data belong to a study of shared clonotypes between healthy human individuals. General study results and limits: Expectations were that clonotype sharing among donors would be affected by sequencing depth. A limitation of the genetic and exposure-history diversity represented arose from few donors.

The CDR3 runs to 15 residues. V gave up 0 bases and J gave up 7 bases; unmatched junction bases: 8. CDR1 and CDR2 (germline): SGHNT, YYREEE (reference sequence). Authors' data handling: For the immunoSEQ data, sequences were junction-only without quality scores, so filtering differed. The method was immunoSEQ multiplex PCR; TCRdb's version includes in-frame clones alone and lacks a portion of them. The V and J calls and clone size are taken from that table; D and trimming were inferred from the DNA. Seen here are some 1.4 million clones, about 96% observed once, and the top ten hold roughly 1.2%. The chain links TRBV5-4 to TRBJ2-7; 9 nucleotides line up with TRBD2. This clonotype was sampled from a man aged 30 to 45 in good health. The source material was naive CD4+ T cells sorted from blood. Subset: CD45RA+ positively selected. The DNA of the CDR3 is TGTGCCAGCAGCTTGGGAATAGCGGGAGATGAGGAGCAGTACTTC. Translating gives CASSLGIAGDEEQYF.